These 32 T cell receptor beta chains came from one sample sequenced in a study of cytomegalovirus exposure and HLA in healthy donors. The study ran its PCR with 60 Vbeta and 13 Jbeta primers. Clones were sequenced by immunoSEQ multiplex PCR, and TCRdb holds only the in-frame ones, with some missing. This table holds more than 110,000 clones, 77% found once. Sample: PBMCs. These receptors all stem from a male donor in good health and CMV-seronegative.

The chain employs TRBV18 and TRBJ2-7, with 10 bases identical to TRBD1. Germline CDR1 reads KGHSH; CDR2 reads LQKENI. The J segment lost 6 bases and the V segment lost 5 bases, leaving 4 bases of the junction unmatched. The CDR3 spans 13 residues. The CDR3 DNA reads TGTGCCAGCTCAGCCCGGACAGGGGGCGAGCAGTACTTC. Its translation is CASSARTGGEQYF.

The CDR3 DNA is TGTGCCACCAGCAGAGATAGCGGGGGGGCCATAGATACGCAGTATTTT. This translates into CATSRDSGGAIDTQYF. The V call is TRBV15, the J call TRBJ2-3, with 11 bases matching TRBD2. The CDR3 is 16 amino acids. After removal of 0 bases from V and 5 bases from J, the junction contained 4 bases not matched to a gene. Germline-derived CDR1 and CDR2 are LNHNV and YYDKDF (reference sequence).

The chain recombines TRBV11-1 with TRBJ2-1, with 8 bases lining up with TRBD2. Germline V gene sequence: CDR1 SGHAT, CDR2 FQDESV (reference sequence). Trimming at V came to 7 bases and at J to 4 bases, leaving 6 bases not matched to a gene. The CDR3 sequence is 14 residues long. CDR3 sequence: CASTHSGGYNEQFF. For the CDR3, the DNA is TGTGCCAGCACCCACAGCGGGGGATACAATGAGCAGTTCTTC. The full variable domain, its missing parts supplied by reference TRBV11-1 and TRBJ2-1, is EAEVAQSPRYKITEKSQAVAFWCDPISGHATLYWYRQILGQGPELLVQFQDESVVDDSQLPKDRFSAERLKGVDSTLKIQPAELGDSAMYLCASTHSGGYNEQFFGPGTRLTVL.

Written as DNA, the CDR3 is TGTGCCAGCAGCTTGTGGGCAGGGTATAACACCGGGGAGCTGTTTTTT. This codes for CASSLWAGYNTGELFF. This chain uses TRBV5-6 with TRBJ2-2, with a weak D call TRBD1 (5 bases). With 1 base removed from V and 2 bases from J, the gap between germline ends came to 12 bases. Germline V gene sequence: CDR1 SGHDT, CDR2 YYEEEE. The CDR3 length is 16 residues.

The CDR3 DNA follows: TGTGCCTGGACTTCCGGCATGGGACAGGCCTACGAGCAGTACTTC. Its translation is CAWTSGMGQAYEQYF. The V gene is TRBV30, the J gene TRBJ2-7; TRBD1 matches at 8 bases. V shed 4 bases and J 2 bases; nucleotides not matched to a gene: 10. Germline V gene data show CDR1 as GTSNPN and CDR2 as SVGIG (reference sequence). The CDR3 is made up of 15 amino acids. The whole variable domain, remainder taken from reference TRBV30 and TRBJ2-7, is SQTIHQWPATLVQPVGSPLSLECTVEGTSNPNLYWYRQAAGRGLQLLFYSVGIGQISSEVPQNLSASRPQDRQFILSSKKLLLSDSGFYLCAWTSGMGQAYEQYFGPGTRLTVT.

Concerning this clone: Other DNA sequences from this sample encode an identical CDR3 as well. This chain links TRBV9 with TRBJ2-1; TRBD2 aligns across 16 bases. The CDR3 covers 19 residues. Per the germline V gene, CDR1 is SGDLS and CDR2 is YYNGEE. V trimming: 4 bases; J trimming: 2 bases; junction bases outside the gene matches: 9. CDR3 nucleotides: TGTGCCAGCAGCCTGGCGCCCGGGACTAGCGGGGGGGCCTACAATGAGCAGTTCTTC. The encoded protein is CASSLAPGTSGGAYNEQFF. The complete variable domain, with remaining parts taken from reference TRBV9 and TRBJ2-1, reads DSGVTQTPKHLITATGQRVTLRCSPRSGDLSVYWYQQSLDQGLQFLIQYYNGEERAKGNILERFSAQQFPDLHSELNLSSLELGDSALYFCASSLAPGTSGGAYNEQFFGPGTRLTVL.

The chain recombines TRBV7-6 with TRBJ1-2, with 9 bases identical to TRBD1. With V trimmed by 5 bases and J by 6 bases, 7 bases remained unmatched. This CDR3 spans 14 amino acids. The germline gives CDR1 SGHVS, CDR2 FNYEAQ. CDR3 DNA: TGTGCCAGCAGCGCCAACAGGGGGCGGGATGGCTACACCTTC. It translates to CASSANRGRDGYTF. Supplemented by reference TRBV7-6 and TRBJ1-2, the full variable domain reads GAGVSQSPRYKVTKRGQDVALRCDPISGHVSLYWYRQALGQGPEFLTYFNYEAQQDKSGLPNDRFSAERPEGSISTLTIQRTEQRDSAMYRCASSANRGRDGYTFGSGTRLTVV.

The V call is TRBV5-1, the J call TRBJ1-3; tentative D call: TRBD1 (5 bases). V lost 0 bases and J 3 bases, leaving 13 bases between the germline ends. The CDR3 spans 16 residues. Germline V gives CDR1 SGHRS, CDR2 YFSETQ. CDR3 protein: CASSLGGSLLGNTIYF. In DNA form, the CDR3 reads TGCGCCAGCAGCTTGGGGGGCAGCCTACTTGGAAACACCATATATTTT.

Note on this clone: The junction departs from germline at one end; a sequencing error may be responsible. The CDR3 DNA is TGTTCCAGCAGCTCATGGGGGGGAGGGCCGACCAGCTTCAACGAGCAGTACTTC. The encoded protein is CSSSSWGGGPTSFNEQYF. V gene TRBV7-9 combines with J gene TRBJ2-7, with TRBD2 matching 7 bases. Germline V CDR1 and CDR2: SEHNR, FQNEAQ (reference sequence). The CDR3 has 18 amino acids.

The chain carries TRBV10-1 and TRBJ1-2; tentatively, D is TRBD1 (6 bases). The V gene lost 6 bases and the J gene lost 2 bases, with 22 bases spanning the gap. CDR3 length: 17 amino acids. CDR1 is WNHNN, CDR2 SYGVQD, per germline (reference sequence). The CDR3 spells CASSGGAQSYANYGYTF. CDR3 coding DNA: TGCGCCAGCAGCGGGGGGGCGCAATCTTATGCGAACTATGGCTACACCTTC.

The chain uses TRBV14 and TRBJ2-7, with 15 bases that match TRBD2. The CDR3 runs to 19 residues. The V and J ends lost 0 bases and 0 bases, in that order; junction bases with no gene match: 6. CDR1 SGHDN and CDR2 FVKESK come from the germline V gene. CDR3 sequence: CASSQEPGTSGGSSYEQYF. The CDR3 DNA reads TGTGCCAGCAGCCAAGAGCCGGGGACTAGCGGGGGGAGCTCCTACGAGCAGTACTTC. Complete variable domain (other parts from reference TRBV14 and TRBJ2-7): EAGVTQFPSHSVIEKGQTVTLRCDPISGHDNLYWYRRVMGKEIKFLLHFVKESKQDESGMPNNRFLAERTGGTYSTLKVQPAELEDSGVYFCASSQEPGTSGGSSYEQYFGPGTRLTVT.

This sequence joins TRBV9 and TRBJ1-2; no clear D gene. V was shortened by 3 bases and J by 2 bases, with 14 bases between the two germline ends. CDR1 SGDLS and CDR2 YYNGEE come from the germline V gene. The CDR3 has 15 residues. The CDR3 DNA is TGTGCCAGCAGCGGAGAGGCACGTCCCAACTATGGCTACACCTTC. This sequence encodes CASSGEARPNYGYTF.

The chain carries TRBV11-2 and TRBJ2-7, with TRBD2 identical over 15 bases. The V gene end was trimmed by 0 bases and the J gene end by 3 bases; junction bases not matched to a gene: 12. CDR3 length: 20 residues. The germline CDR1 and CDR2 sequences are SGHAT and FQNNGV. The CDR3 loop is CASSLEGSGLAGGVDYEQYF. The CDR3 DNA is TGTGCCAGCAGCTTAGAGGGGAGCGGACTAGCGGGAGGGGTGGACTACGAGCAGTACTTC.

V gene TRBV11-3 combines with J gene TRBJ2-7; no definite D call. The V and J ends lost 4 bases and 3 bases respectively, with 10 bases between them. From germline, CDR1 is SGHNT and CDR2 YENEEA. The length of the CDR3 is 13 residues. CDR3 sequence reads: CASSSRVGYEQYF. CDR3 bases: TGTGCCAGCAGCTCCCGGGTAGGCTACGAGCAGTACTTC. Drawing the rest from reference TRBV11-3 and TRBJ2-7, the complete variable domain is EAGVVQSPRYKIIEKKQPVAFWCNPISGHNTLYWYLQNLGQGPELLIRYENEEAVDDSQLPKDRFSAERLKGVDSTLKIQPAELGDSAVYLCASSSRVGYEQYFGPGTRLTVT.

The chain recombines TRBV18 with TRBJ2-7, with D maybe TRBD1 (5 bases). From germline, CDR1 is KGHSH and CDR2 LQKENI. The V end was cut by 5 bases, the J end by 2 bases, with 13 bases between. The CDR3 runs 14 residues. The CDR3 sequence: CASSETTVAYEQYF. In DNA, the CDR3 is TGTGCCAGCTCAGAGACGACAGTAGCCTACGAGCAGTACTTC.

The chain recombines TRBV5-1 with TRBJ2-1; perhaps TRBD2 as D (6 bases). Germline CDR1 is SGHRS and CDR2 is YFSETQ. V lost 0 bases to trimming and J lost 8 bases, with 15 bases between them. This CDR3 is built from 15 residues. The CDR3 region has the DNA TGCGCCAGCAGCTTGGCCCCCCGGGACTCCGATGAGCAGTTCTTC. Protein product: CASSLAPRDSDEQFF.

The CDR3 reads CAIRGVYRNEQFF. CDR3 bases: TGTGCCATTCGGGGGGTGTATAGGAATGAGCAGTTCTTC. This chain joins TRBV10-3 and TRBJ2-1, with TRBD2 matching over 7 bases. The V and J ends lost 9 bases and 7 bases, in that order; junction bases with no gene match: 9. The CDR3 spans 13 residues. From germline, CDR1 is ENHRY and CDR2 SYGVKD.

This chain links TRBV10-2 with TRBJ1-1; 9 bases match TRBD1. J lost 11 bases, V lost 4 bases, and 11 bases had no gene match. CDR1 is WSHSY, CDR2 SAAADI, per germline. The CDR3 consists of 14 residues. In nucleotides, the CDR3 is TGCGCCAGCAGTGGTTCCGGGACAGGGTTATTTGCTTTCTTT. This gives the protein CASSGSGTGLFAFF.

V and J are TRBV7-8 and TRBJ2-2; D is possibly TRBD1 (6 bases). The CDR3 runs 15 residues. Trimming removed 4 bases from V and 0 bases from J, with 9 bases in between. Germline CDR1 reads SGHVS; CDR2 reads FQNEAQ. The DNA of the CDR3 is TGTGCCAGCAGCTACAGGGCAGCGAACACCGGGGAGCTGTTTTTT. Protein: CASSYRAANTGELFF.

The V and J genes are TRBV7-9 and TRBJ2-5; 14 bases are a match to TRBD2. CDR3 length equals 16 residues. V trimming: 2 bases; J trimming: 5 bases; junction bases outside the gene matches: 4. Germline V gene data show CDR1 as SEHNR and CDR2 as FQNEAQ (reference sequence). This CDR3 reads CASSLWGLAGVETQYF. For the CDR3, the DNA is TGTGCCAGCAGCTTATGGGGACTAGCGGGGGTGGAGACCCAGTACTTC.

The chain carries TRBV4-2 and TRBJ2-7, with D possibly matching TRBD1 (6 bases). Trimming left V 0 bases short and J 3 bases short, with 12 bases between. In germline, CDR1 is LGHNA, CDR2 YNFKEQ. CDR3 length: 15 residues. CDR3 protein: CASSQDRRGNYEQYF. CDR3 bases: TGTGCCAGCAGCCAAGATCGCAGGGGAAACTACGAGCAGTACTTC.

The V gene is TRBV7-9, the J gene TRBJ1-2; D gene ambiguous. Trimming shortened V by 5 bases and J by 9 bases, and 7 bases separated the two germline ends. The germline CDR1 and CDR2 sequences are SEHNR and FQNEAQ (reference sequence). The CDR3 length is 10 residues. CDR3 sequence: CASSPGSYTF. The DNA of the CDR3 is TGTGCCAGCAGCCCCGGGAGCTACACCTTC. Full variable domain (outside the CDR3, taken from reference TRBV7-9 and TRBJ1-2): DTGVSQNPRHKITKRGQNVTFRCDPISEHNRLYWYRQTLGQGPEFLTYFQNEAQLEKSRLLSDRFSAERPKGSFSTLEIQRTEQGDSAMYLCASSPGSYTFGSGTRLTVV.

The chain employs TRBV11-2 and TRBJ2-7; 10 nucleotides agree with TRBD1. V was clipped by 4 bases and J by 6 bases; unmatched bases: 6. Germline CDR1 SGHAT, CDR2 FQNNGV. The CDR3 sequence is 14 residues long. CDR3: CASSYLRDRGEQYF. The CDR3 DNA sequence: TGTGCCAGCAGCTACCTCCGGGACAGGGGCGAGCAGTACTTC.

The chain combines TRBV2 with TRBJ2-7; 7 bases map to TRBD2. The germline V gene encodes CDR1 SNHLY and CDR2 FYNNEI. This CDR3 spans 14 amino acids. The V segment lost 5 bases and the J segment 0 bases; nucleotides outside the gene matches: 4. The DNA of the CDR3 is TGTGCCAGCAGTTCCCGGGACTACTCCTACGAGCAGTACTTC. This sequence encodes CASSSRDYSYEQYF.

This sequence joins TRBV5-4 and TRBJ2-7, with 12 bases identical to TRBD2. The CDR3 consists of 15 residues. J lost 3 bases, V lost 0 bases, and 1 base had no gene match. The V gene's germline CDR1 is SGHNT and CDR2 YYREEE (reference sequence). The CDR3 sequence: CASSLGLAGDYEQYF. The CDR3 bases are TGTGCCAGCAGCTTGGGACTAGCGGGAGACTACGAGCAGTACTTC. Together with reference TRBV5-4 and TRBJ2-7, the CDR3 gives the full variable domain: ETGVTQSPTHLIKTRGQQVTLRCSSQSGHNTVSWYQQALGQGPQFIFQYYREEENGRGNFPPRFSGLQFPNYSSELNVNALELDDSALYLCASSLGLAGDYEQYFGPGTRLTVT.

The rearrangement links TRBV2 to TRBJ2-7, with 9 bases matching TRBD2. The germline CDR1 and CDR2 sequences are SNHLY and FYNNEI. The junction had 12 bases not matched to a gene; V was cut back by 0 bases and J by 6 bases. CDR3 length equals 17 residues. Here the CDR3 reads CASSEAQGWGLASEQYF. CDR3 DNA: TGTGCCAGCAGTGAAGCGCAGGGTTGGGGACTAGCTTCCGAGCAGTACTTC.

The V and J genes are TRBV7-8 and TRBJ2-3; D remains unclear. V was cut by 1 base and J by 6 bases, with 17 bases left in between. Per germline, CDR1 SGHVS and CDR2 FQNEAQ. CDR3 length: 16 amino acids. The CDR3 DNA reads TGTGCCAGCAGCTTAGTGGTCTATCCCCCTCTGGATACGCAGTATTTT. It encodes CASSLVVYPPLDTQYF.

The chain employs TRBV7-9 and TRBJ2-3, with unresolved D. This CDR3 contains 12 residues. Germline assignment: CDR1 SEHNR and CDR2 FQNEAQ (reference sequence). The V gene lost 5 bases and the J gene lost 5 bases, with 8 bases spanning the gap. The chain's CDR3 is CASSPQEDTQYF. The CDR3 DNA sequence: TGTGCCAGCAGCCCGCAGGAAGATACGCAGTATTTT.

CDR3 protein: CASSPRTGEDEQYF. In nucleotides, the CDR3 is TGTGCCAGCAGTCCGCGGACAGGGGAGGACGAGCAGTACTTC. The chain carries TRBV27 and TRBJ2-5, with TRBD1 identical over 9 bases. The closer fit of TRBJ2-7 to the DNA end suggests the J call may be wrong. Germline CDR1 reads MNHEY; CDR2 reads SMNVEV (reference sequence). This CDR3 is 14 amino acids long.

The chain joins TRBV29-1 to TRBJ1-1, with 9 bases identical to TRBD1. Germline-derived CDR1 and CDR2 are SQVTM and ANQGSEA. V shed 6 bases and J 6 bases; nucleotides not matched to a gene: 8. This CDR3 is 13 amino acids long. The CDR3: CSVLGGQGAEAFF. The CDR3 nucleotides are TGCAGCGTCCTGGGGGGACAGGGCGCTGAAGCTTTCTTT.

The table lists this clone with a count of one. The rearrangement uses TRBV7-2 and TRBJ2-3; TRBD2 matches at 9 bases. Germline V gene sequence: CDR1 SGHTA, CDR2 FQGNSA. The CDR3 has 15 residues. V was clipped by 3 bases and J by 5 bases; unmatched bases: 6. DNA for the CDR3: TGTGCCAGCAGCTTCCGGGCGGGGGGGATAGATACGCAGTATTTT. Protein product: CASSFRAGGIDTQYF.

J is TRBJ2-2 and V is TRBV7-8; no reliable D call. In germline, CDR1 is SGHVS, CDR2 FQNEAQ. Trimming took 2 bases from V and 5 from J, leaving 9 bases between them. The CDR3 extends over 14 amino acids. The CDR3 protein is CASSLFLETGELFF. CDR3 DNA: TGTGCCAGCAGCTTATTTCTAGAGACCGGGGAGCTGTTTTTT.